This T cell receptor beta chain was identified during a study of blood T cell repertoires in COVID-19. About the study: COVID-19 samples from acute and convalescent phases originated in the United States, Italy and Spain. In each case, the material was cDNA or gDNA derived from T cells, B-cell-depleted T cells, or PBMCs.

Source study methods: Estimates of nucleated cell counts were drawn from the amplification of reference gene primers. Assay: immunoSEQ multiplex PCR; the TCRdb copy retains only in-frame clones and omits some. The V and J calls and clone size come from that table; D and trimming were worked out from the DNA. The profile shows roughly 130,000 clones, 70% to 80% of them singletons. The germline V gene encodes CDR1 LGHDT and CDR2 YNNKEL (reference sequence). CDR3 length: 15 residues. V gave up 4 bases and J gave up 4 bases; unmatched junction bases: 9. This clonotype was obtained from a man in his 60s with acute or convalescent COVID-19. The gene calls are TRBV3-1 (or the pseudogene TRBV3-2) and TRBJ2-7, with 8 positions matching TRBD1. Sequencing used peripheral blood. The CDR3 DNA reads TGTGCCAGCAGCCTCGGCGGGACAGGAATTTACGAGCAGTACTTC. It specifies CASSLGGTGIYEQYF.